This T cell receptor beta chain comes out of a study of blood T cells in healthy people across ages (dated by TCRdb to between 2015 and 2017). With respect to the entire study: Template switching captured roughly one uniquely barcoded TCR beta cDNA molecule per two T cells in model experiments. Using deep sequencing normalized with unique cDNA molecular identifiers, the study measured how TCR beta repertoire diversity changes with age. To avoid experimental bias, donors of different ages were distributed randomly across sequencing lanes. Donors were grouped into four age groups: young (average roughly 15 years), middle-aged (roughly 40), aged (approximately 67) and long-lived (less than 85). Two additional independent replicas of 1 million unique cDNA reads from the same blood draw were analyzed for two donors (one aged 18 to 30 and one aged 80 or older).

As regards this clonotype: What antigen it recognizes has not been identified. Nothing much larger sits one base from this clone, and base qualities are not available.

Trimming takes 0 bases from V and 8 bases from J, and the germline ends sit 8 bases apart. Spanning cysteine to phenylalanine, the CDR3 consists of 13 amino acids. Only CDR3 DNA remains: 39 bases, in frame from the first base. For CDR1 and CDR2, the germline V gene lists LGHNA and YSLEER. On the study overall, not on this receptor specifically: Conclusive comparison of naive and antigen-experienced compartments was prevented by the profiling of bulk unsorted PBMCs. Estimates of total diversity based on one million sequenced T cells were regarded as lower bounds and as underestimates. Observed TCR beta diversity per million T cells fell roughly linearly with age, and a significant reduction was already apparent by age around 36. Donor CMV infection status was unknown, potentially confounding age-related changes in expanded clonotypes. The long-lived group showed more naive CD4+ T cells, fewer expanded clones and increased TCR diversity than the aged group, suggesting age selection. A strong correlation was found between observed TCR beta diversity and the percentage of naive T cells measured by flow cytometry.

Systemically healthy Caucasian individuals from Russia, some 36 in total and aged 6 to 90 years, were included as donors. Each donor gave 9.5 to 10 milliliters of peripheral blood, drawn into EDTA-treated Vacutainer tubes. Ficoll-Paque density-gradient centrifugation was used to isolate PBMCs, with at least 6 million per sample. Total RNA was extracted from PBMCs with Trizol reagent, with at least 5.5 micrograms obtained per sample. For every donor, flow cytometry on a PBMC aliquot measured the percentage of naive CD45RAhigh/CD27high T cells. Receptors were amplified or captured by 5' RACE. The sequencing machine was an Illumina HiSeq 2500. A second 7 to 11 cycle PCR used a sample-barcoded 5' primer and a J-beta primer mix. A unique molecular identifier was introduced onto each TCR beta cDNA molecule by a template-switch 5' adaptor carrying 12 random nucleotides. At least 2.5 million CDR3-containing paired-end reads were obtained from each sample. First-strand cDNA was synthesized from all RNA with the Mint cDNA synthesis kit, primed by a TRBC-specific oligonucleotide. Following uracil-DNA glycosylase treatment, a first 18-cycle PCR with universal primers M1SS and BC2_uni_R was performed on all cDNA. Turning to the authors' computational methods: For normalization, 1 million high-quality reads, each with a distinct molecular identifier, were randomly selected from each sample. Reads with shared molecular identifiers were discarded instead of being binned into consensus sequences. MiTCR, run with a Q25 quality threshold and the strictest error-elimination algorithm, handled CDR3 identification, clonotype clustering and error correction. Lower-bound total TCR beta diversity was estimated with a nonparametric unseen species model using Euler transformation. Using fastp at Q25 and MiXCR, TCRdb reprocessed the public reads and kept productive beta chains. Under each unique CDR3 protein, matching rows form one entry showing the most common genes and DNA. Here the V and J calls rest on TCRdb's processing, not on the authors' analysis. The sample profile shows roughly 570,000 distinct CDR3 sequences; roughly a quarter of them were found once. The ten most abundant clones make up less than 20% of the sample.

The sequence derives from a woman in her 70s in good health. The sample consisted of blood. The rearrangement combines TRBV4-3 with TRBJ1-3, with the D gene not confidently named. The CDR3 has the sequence CASSQDRRDTIYF. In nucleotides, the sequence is TGCGCCAGCAGCCAAGATCGTCGGGACACCATATATTTT.